This T cell receptor beta chain was documented in a study of radiation and T cells in renal cell carcinoma. Study outcomes and limitations: Dominant CDR3 motifs were more common in irradiated tumors than controls.

Clones were sequenced by immunoSEQ multiplex PCR, and TCRdb holds only the in-frame ones, with some missing. This table has about 4,300 clones, about three fifths appearing once. A note on this clone: As yet, its antigen is unknown.

Treatment: 15 Gy SBRT to primary tumor, nephrectomy 4 weeks later. Nephrectomy followed 15 Gy stereotactic body radiation by 4 weeks. The specimen comprised tumor tissue, sampled from a patient whose treatment included radiotherapy and nephrectomy. This TCR was recovered from a woman aged 55-75 years with renal cell carcinoma.

CDR3 sequence: CSTSGQGFTEAFF. The CDR3 nucleotides are TGCAGCACATCGGGACAGGGCTTCACTGAAGCTTTCTTT. The chain carries TRBV29-1 and TRBJ1-1, with 9 bases that match TRBD1. Losses at the gene ends were 8 bases for V and 4 bases for J; bases not matched to a gene: 8. Per the germline V gene, CDR1 is SQVTM and CDR2 is ANQGSEA. This CDR3 has 13 amino acids.